The present T cell receptor (beta chain) was sequenced within a study of T cell responses to AZD1222 COVID-19 vaccine. V was cut by 0 bases and J by 8 bases, with 10 bases left in between. Germline values: CDR1 MNHNY, CDR2 SVGAGI (reference sequence). This CDR3 comprises 13 residues. Assay used: immunoSEQ multiplex PCR; TCRdb lists only in-frame clones, some missing. Found here are some 150,000 clones, approximately 87% of them singletons; the top ten hold over 8%. The chain is built from TRBV6-6 and TRBJ1-2; perhaps TRBD1 as D (5 bases). This specimen consisted of peripheral blood, obtained 28 days after the second AZD1222 dose. This sequence originates from an adult who received the AZD1222 COVID-19 vaccine. DNA of the CDR3: TGTGCCAGCAGTTACTCGGCCGAGGGGGGCTACACCTTC. This encodes CASSYSAEGGYTF.